This T cell receptor beta chain was sequenced during a study of shared clonotypes between healthy human individuals. About this clone itself: The antigen remains undetermined.

The protocol was immunoSEQ multiplex PCR, while the TCRdb copy is restricted to in-frame clones and leaves out a portion. The repertoire includes some 1 million clones, roughly 70% of them detected once, and approximately 1.5% sits in the top ten. Whole-study findings and limits: Non-shared clonotypes were found to have lower generation probabilities than the clonotypes that were shared by all four of the sorted-subset donors. The expectation was that sequencing depth would affect clonotype sharing among donors. Roughly 5% of naive CD4 clonotypes were shared across four donors.

The CDR3 is 16 amino acids. Trimming took off 0 bases at V and 8 bases at J, with 15 bases between the two ends. Germline CDR1 reads SGHRS; CDR2 reads YFSETQ. This sequence was found in a man aged 18 to 29 in good health. The chain links TRBV5-1 to TRBJ1-6; no clear D. Source material: memory CD4+ T cells sorted from blood. This sample's subset: CD45RA-negative fraction. The CDR3 DNA sequence: TGCGCCAGCAGCTTGGAAGCAGGAGCTATGGATTCACCCCTCCACTTT. Protein product: CASSLEAGAMDSPLHF.